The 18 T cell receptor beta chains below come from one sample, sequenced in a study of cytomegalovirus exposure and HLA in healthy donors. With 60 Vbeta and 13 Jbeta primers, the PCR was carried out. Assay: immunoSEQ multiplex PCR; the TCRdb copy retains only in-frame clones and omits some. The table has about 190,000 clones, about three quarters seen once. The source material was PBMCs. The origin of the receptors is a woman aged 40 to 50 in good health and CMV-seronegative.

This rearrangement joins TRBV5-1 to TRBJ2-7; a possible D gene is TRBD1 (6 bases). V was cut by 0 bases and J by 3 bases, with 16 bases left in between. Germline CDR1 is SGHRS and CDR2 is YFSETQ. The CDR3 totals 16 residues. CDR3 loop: CASSLGGGQLVYEQYF. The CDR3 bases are TGCGCCAGCAGCTTGGGGGGCGGACAGTTAGTCTACGAGCAGTACTTC.

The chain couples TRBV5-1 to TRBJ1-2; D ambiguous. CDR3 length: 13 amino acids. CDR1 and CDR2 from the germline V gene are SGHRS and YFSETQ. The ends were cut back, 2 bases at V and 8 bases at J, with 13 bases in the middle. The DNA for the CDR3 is TGCGCCAGCAGCTTCGACTTCACGAGGGGCTACACCTTC. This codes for CASSFDFTRGYTF. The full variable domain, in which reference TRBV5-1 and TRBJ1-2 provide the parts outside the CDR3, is KAGVTQTPRYLIKTRGQQVTLSCSPISGHRSVSWYQQTPGQGLQFLFEYFSETQRNKGNFPGRFSGRQFSNSRSEMNVSTLELGDSALYLCASSFDFTRGYTFGSGTRLTVV.

DNA of the CDR3: TGCAGCGTTGAAATGGTACCCGGGGACACCGGGGAGCTGTTTTTT. Protein: CSVEMVPGDTGELFF. The genes are TRBV29-1 and TRBJ2-2; D possibly corresponds to TRBD2 (5 bases). This CDR3 is built from 15 residues. Germline-derived CDR1 and CDR2 are SQVTM and ANQGSEA. V was shortened by 2 bases and J by 3 bases, with 13 bases between the two germline ends.

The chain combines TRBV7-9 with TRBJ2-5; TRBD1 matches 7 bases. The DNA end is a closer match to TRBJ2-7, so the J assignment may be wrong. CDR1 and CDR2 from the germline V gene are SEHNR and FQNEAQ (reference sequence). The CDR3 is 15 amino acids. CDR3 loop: CASSFLDRSSYEQYF. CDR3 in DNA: TGTGCCAGCAGCTTCTTGGACAGGTCATCCTACGAGCAGTACTTC.

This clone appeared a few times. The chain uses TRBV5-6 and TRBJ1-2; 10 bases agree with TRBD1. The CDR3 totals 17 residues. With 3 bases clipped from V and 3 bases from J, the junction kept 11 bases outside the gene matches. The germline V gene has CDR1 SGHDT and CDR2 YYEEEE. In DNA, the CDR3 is TGTGCCAGCAGCTCCGGCCCCGGGACAGGGGAATACTATGGCTACACCTTC. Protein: CASSSGPGTGEYYGYTF.

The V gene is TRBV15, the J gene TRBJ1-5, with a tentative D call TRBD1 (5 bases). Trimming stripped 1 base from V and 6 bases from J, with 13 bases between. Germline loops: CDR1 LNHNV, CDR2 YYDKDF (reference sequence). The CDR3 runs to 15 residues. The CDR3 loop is CATSRGPEQGQPQHF. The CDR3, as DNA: TGTGCCACCAGCAGAGGGCCGGAGCAGGGTCAGCCCCAGCATTTT. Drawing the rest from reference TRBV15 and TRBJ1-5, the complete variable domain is DAMVIQNPRYQVTQFGKPVTLSCSQTLNHNVMYWYQQKSSQAPKLLFHYYDKDFNNEADTPDNFQSRRPNTSFCFLDIRSPGLGDTAMYLCATSRGPEQGQPQHFGDGTRLSIL.

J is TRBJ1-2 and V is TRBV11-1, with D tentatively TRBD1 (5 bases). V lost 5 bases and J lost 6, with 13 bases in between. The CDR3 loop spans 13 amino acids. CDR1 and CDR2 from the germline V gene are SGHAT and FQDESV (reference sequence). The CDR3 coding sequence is TGTGCCAGCAGCCCCGGGACTCGGCATGGCTACACCTTC. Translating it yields CASSPGTRHGYTF. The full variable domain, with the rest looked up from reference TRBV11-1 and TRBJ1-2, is EAEVAQSPRYKITEKSQAVAFWCDPISGHATLYWYRQILGQGPELLVQFQDESVVDDSQLPKDRFSAERLKGVDSTLKIQPAELGDSAMYLCASSPGTRHGYTFGSGTRLTVV.

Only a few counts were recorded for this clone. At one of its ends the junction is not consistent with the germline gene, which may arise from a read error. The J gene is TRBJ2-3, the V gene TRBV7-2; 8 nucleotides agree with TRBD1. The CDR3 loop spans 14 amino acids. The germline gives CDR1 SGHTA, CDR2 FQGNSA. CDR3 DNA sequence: TGTGCCAGCAGCCAGACCCCGGGGACAGGTACGCAGTATTTT. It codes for CASSQTPGTGTQYF.

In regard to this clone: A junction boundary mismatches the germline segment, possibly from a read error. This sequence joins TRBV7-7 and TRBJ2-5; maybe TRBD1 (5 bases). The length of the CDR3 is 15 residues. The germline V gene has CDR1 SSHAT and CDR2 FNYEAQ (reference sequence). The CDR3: CASSFERGVGETQYF. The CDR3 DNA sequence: TGTGCTAGCAGCTTTGAAAGGGGCGTGGGAGAGACCCAGTACTTC. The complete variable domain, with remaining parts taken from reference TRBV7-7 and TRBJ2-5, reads GAGVSQSPRYKVTKRGQDVTLRCDPISSHATLYWYQQALGQGPEFLTYFNYEAQPDKSGLPSDRFSAERPEGSISTLTIQRTEQRDSAMYRCASSFERGVGETQYFGPGTRLLVL.

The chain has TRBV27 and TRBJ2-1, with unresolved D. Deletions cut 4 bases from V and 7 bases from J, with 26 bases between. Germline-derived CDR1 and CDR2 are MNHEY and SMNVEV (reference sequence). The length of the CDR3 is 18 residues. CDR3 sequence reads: CASSSRAQVGSDWNEQFF. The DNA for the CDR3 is TGTGCCAGCAGTTCCCGCGCCCAGGTCGGATCGGATTGGAATGAGCAGTTCTTC.

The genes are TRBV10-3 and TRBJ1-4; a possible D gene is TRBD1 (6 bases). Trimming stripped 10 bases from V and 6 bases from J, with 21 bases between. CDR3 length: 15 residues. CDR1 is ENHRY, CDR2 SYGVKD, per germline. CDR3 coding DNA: TGTGCCACCCAAGAGGGGGTAAGGGCGTATGAAAAACTGTTTTTT. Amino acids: CATQEGVRAYEKLFF.

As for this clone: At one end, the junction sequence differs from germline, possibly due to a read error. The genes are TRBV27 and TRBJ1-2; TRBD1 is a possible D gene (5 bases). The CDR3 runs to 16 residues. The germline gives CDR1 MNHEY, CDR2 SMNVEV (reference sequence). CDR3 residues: CASSSLGGRVNYGHTF. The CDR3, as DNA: TGTGCCAGCAGTTCGCTCGGGGGAAGGGTAAACTATGGCCACACCTTC.

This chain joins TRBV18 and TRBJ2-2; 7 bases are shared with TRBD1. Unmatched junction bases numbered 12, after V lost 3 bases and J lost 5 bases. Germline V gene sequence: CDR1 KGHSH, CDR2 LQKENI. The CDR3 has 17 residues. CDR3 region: CASSPLGLLQGTGELFF. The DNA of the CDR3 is TGTGCCAGCTCACCTCTCGGCTTGCTACAGGGGACCGGGGAGCTGTTTTTT.

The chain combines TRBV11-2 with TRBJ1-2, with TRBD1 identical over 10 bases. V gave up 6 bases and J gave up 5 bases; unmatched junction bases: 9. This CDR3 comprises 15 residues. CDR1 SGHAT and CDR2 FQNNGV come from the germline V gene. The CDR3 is CASSLDTGQGYGYTF. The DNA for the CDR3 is TGTGCCAGCAGTCTAGATACGGGACAGGGGTATGGCTACACCTTC.

The CDR3 protein is CASSIGGARFTEAFF. The CDR3 DNA reads as TGTGCCAGCAGTATCGGGGGGGCCAGATTCACTGAAGCTTTCTTT. V and J are TRBV21-1 and TRBJ1-1. TRBV21-1 is noted as a pseudogene. The length of the CDR3 is 15 residues.

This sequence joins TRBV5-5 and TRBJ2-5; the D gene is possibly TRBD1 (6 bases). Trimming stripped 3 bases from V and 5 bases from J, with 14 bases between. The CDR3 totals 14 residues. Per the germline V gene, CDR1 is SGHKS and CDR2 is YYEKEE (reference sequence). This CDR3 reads CASSYLQGRETQYF. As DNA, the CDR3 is TGTGCCAGCAGCTACTTACAGGGACGCGAGACCCAGTACTTC. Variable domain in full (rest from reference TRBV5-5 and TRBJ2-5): DAGVTQSPTHLIKTRGQQVTLRCSPISGHKSVSWYQQVLGQGPQFIFQYYEKEERGRGNFPDRFSARQFPNYSSELNVNALLLGDSALYLCASSYLQGRETQYFGPGTRLLVL.

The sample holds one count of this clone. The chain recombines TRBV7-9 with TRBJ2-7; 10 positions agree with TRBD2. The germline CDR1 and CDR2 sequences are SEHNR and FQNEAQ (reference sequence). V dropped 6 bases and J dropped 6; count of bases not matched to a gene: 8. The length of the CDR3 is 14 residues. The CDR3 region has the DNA TGTGCCAGCAGAAGCCAGCGGGAGGGTCCCGAGCAGTACTTC. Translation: CASRSQREGPEQYF.

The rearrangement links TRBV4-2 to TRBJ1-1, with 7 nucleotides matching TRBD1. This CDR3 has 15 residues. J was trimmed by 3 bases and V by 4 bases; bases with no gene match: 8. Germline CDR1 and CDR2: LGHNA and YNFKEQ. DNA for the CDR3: TGTGCCAGCAGCCCATCGGACAGGACGCACACTGAAGCTTTCTTT. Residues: CASSPSDRTHTEAFF.